This note documents a single T cell receptor beta chain sequence. This clone was observed a single time. What antigen it recognizes has not been identified. No qualities accompany the bases; no much larger clone lies one base away. To sequence the TCRbeta CDR3 region, genomic DNA was isolated from the sorted cells. The immunoSEQ Assay was used to sequence the TCRbeta CDR3 regions. TCRdb took over this immuneACCESS table, retaining in-frame rearrangements with V and J assigned. Such tables are incomplete; in checked studies, under half of the missing clones stem from an unresolved V gene, and the remainder is unexplained. Counted in this sample were 65,000 to 95,000 clones; around 80% of them appeared once. The ten largest clones capture roughly 0.5% of the sample. The record originates from a study of OX40 agonist ivuxolimab in advanced cancers. General notes on the study: Ivuxolimab was a fully human IgG2 agonistic monoclonal antibody targeting the costimulatory receptor OX40 (CD134). Patients were allowed to have had prior anti-PD-1, anti-PD-L1 or anti-CTLA-4 therapy, and about 40% of the dose-escalation patients had been treated with checkpoint inhibitors. The dose-escalation cohort was around 84% male with a mean age of approximately 60 years, ranging from roughly 23 to 79. Intravenous ivuxolimab was administered to patients every 2 weeks at six dose levels: 0.01, 0.1, 0.3, 1.5, 3 and 10 mg/kg. Peripheral TCRbeta sequencing aimed to test whether ivuxolimab altered TCR sequence diversity and caused clonal T-cell expansion. Of the roughly 54 dose-escalation patients, hepatocellular carcinoma was present in around 20, melanoma in roughly 15, renal cell carcinoma in 9 and head and neck cancer in 9. The paper covers the monotherapy dose-escalation part of the phase I ivuxolimab trial, which included N of about 56 patients. Partial responses were achieved by three dose-escalation patients, of whom one had hepatocellular carcinoma and two had cutaneous melanoma.

V is shortened by 5 bases, J by 1 base, and the region joining them spans 27 bases. Taken from cysteine to phenylalanine, the CDR3 has 19 residues. CDR3 DNA is the only sequence kept; it has 57 bases, read in frame from the first base. The germline V gene gives CDR1 as SGHAT and CDR2 as FQNNGV. On the study overall, not on this receptor specifically: On average, CD8+ T cells showed more expanded clones than CD4+ T cells after ivuxolimab. Low levels of normalized T-cell clonal expansion were also seen in some nonresponding patients. In the 0.1-3.0 mg/kg groups, partial responders had among the lowest normalized peripheral clonal expansion, particularly in CD8+ T cells. The antigen specificity of the peripheral T cells that underwent clonal expansion was not determined. At doses of 0.1 to 3.0 mg/kg, clonal expansion of both CD4+ and CD8+ T cells in blood was seen between baseline and week 6.

Patients with autoimmune disease history or receiving systemic immunosuppression were excluded from the trial. Peripheral blood for TCR sequencing was drawn from every dose cohort at baseline, at cycle 4 day 1 and at cycle 7 day 1. The samples were taken from a phase I, first-in-human, multicenter, open-label dose-escalation trial of ivuxolimab. Adults with locally advanced or metastatic melanoma, renal cell, hepatocellular, or head and neck squamous cell carcinoma were enrolled in the trial. Before TCR sequencing, CD4+ T cells and CD8+ T cells were sorted from peripheral blood as separate populations.

The chain was built from TRBV11-2 and TRBJ2-7; TRBD1 is a possible D gene, resting on 5 matching bases. The sequence came from an adult with an advanced solid tumor such as melanoma, head and neck, liver or kidney cancer. Sequences were derived from CD4+ or CD8+ T cells sorted from blood, sampled in a trial of the OX40 agonist ivuxolimab. The CDR3 protein sequence reads: CASSPLSWTPGYSSYEQYF. DNA sequence: TGTGCCAGCAGCCCGCTAAGTTGGACACCAGGGTATAGTTCCTACGAGCAGTACTTC.